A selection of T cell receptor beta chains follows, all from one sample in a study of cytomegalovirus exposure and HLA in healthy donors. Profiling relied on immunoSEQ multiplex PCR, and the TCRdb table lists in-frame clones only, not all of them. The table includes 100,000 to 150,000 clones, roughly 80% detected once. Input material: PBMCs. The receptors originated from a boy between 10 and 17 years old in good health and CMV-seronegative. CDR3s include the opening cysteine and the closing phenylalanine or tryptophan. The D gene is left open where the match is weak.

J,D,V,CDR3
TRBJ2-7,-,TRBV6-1,CASSEEESGRDYEQYF
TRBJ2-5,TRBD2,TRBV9,CASSVAGAGGGETQYF
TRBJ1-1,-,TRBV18,CASSPRPGEAFF
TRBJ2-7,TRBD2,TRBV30,CAWSVGRAPKQYF
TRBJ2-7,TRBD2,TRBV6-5,CASSFSLLAGEFEQYF
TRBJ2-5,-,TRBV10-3,CAISDPRTGREETQYF
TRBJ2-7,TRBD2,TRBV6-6,CASTGREGPYEQYF
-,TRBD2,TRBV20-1,CAAGGYEQYF
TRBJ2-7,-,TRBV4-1,CASSPVEDSYEQYF
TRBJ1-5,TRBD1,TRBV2,CASTNDRDSVNQPQHF
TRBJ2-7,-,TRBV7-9,CASSPDGYDEQYF
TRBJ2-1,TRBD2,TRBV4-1,CASSPLGGGLDNEQFF
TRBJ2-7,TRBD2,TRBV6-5,CASSYGGASGTYEQYF
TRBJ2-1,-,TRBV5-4,CASSLGRLTYNEQFF
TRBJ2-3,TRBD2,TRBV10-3,CAISVGLAGADTQYF
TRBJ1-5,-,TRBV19,CASSDGDQPQHF
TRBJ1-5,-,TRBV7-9,CASSLGAGGAKQPQHF
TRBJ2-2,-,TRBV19,CASSMGGLLNTGELFF
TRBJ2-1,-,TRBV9,CASSHQDGTLNEQFF
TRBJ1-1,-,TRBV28,CASRVGGNTEAFF
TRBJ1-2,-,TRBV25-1,CASSELGGDSRGYTF
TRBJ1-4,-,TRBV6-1,CASSESTDNEKLFF
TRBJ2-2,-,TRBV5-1,CASSSGDRGELFF
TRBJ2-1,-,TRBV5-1,CASSSDQGRGYEQFF